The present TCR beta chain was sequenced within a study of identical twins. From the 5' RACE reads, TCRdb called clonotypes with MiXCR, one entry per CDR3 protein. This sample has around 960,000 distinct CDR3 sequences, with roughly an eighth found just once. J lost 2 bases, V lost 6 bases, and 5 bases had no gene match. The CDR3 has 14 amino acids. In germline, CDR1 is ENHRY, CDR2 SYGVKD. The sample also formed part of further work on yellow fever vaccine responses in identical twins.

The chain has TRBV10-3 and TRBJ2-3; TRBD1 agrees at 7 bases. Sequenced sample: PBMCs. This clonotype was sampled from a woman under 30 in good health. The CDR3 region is CAISRDRLTDTQYF. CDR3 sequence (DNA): TGTGCCATCAGCCGGGACAGACTCACAGATACGCAGTATTTT.